The sequence of this T cell receptor (beta chain) was determined in a study of tissue T cells after allogeneic stem cell transplantation. The protocol was immunoSEQ multiplex PCR, while the TCRdb copy is restricted to in-frame clones and leaves out a portion. The sample carries about 1,900 clones, 46% recorded once. Note on this clone: Each gene name is a mouse one. Sequencing ends 1 residue short of the CDR3 end; the germline J gene provides the rest.

The germline V gene has CDR1 KGHPV and CDR2 FQNQEV (reference sequence). V lost 7 bases and J 0 bases, leaving 5 bases between the germline ends. The CDR3 contains 12 residues. Time point noted: mouse harvest day 14 after allogeneic transplant. The graft held 10^6 splenic CD5+ T cells and 10^7 T-cell-depleted bone marrow cells. B6 (H2b) cells into BALB/c (H2d) mice; tissues taken at day 7 or 14. The receptor was isolated from a female BALB/c mouse given C57BL/6 T cells with graft-versus-host disease after an allogeneic hematopoietic cell transplant. This sequence joins TRBV26 and TRBJ2-4, with D hard to call. The specimen sequenced was lymph node tissue. The sequenced CDR3 bases are TGTGCCAGCACCGACAGTCAAAACACCTTGTAC. It yields the protein CASTDSQNTLY. The entire CDR3 protein is CASTDSQNTLYF.